This T cell receptor (beta chain) was documented in a study of molecular identifiers for immune sequencing clone quantification (dated by TCRdb to the late 2010s). At the level of the whole study: For a replicate experiment, RNA from 20,000 or 100,000 naive CD8 T cells was divided into five aliquots, and four of the five aliquots were sequenced. CD8 T cells were used in a methods study to benchmark molecular-identifier clustering-based TCR repertoire sequencing (MIDCIRS) and TCR RNA copy counting. Overall results and qualifications from the work: Clones above 20 RNA copies held over 98% of molecules in CMV-specific effector cells but under 1% in naive cells. When barcode sub-clustering was not used, chimeric consensus sequences inflated TCR diversity, with chimeras reaching as high as 47%. Naive libraries contained spiked-in Jurkat TCR RNA (10 copies' worth), which is not part of the donor repertoire. Modeling gave about 3 recovered TCR RNA copies per cell versus 8 to 10 by digital PCR, implying around 31% capture efficiency. Highly expanded clone sizes could be underestimated if identical TCR molecules share a barcode. A single cell's worth of spiked-in Jurkat TCR RNA was reported detectable even among one million naive CD8 T cells.

Libraries of naive CD8 T cells were built from approximately 20,000 to 1,000,000 sorted cells, with 10%, 30% or 50% of the purified RNA used. Naive CD8 T cells were FACS-sorted as CD8+CD4-CCR7+CD45RA+ on a BD FACSAria II into RLT Plus buffer. Around 10 TCR copies' worth of Jurkat RNA were spiked into roughly 19,000-1,000,000 naive CD8 T cell samples to test detection sensitivity. Enrichment of CD8 T cells was done with RosetteSep CD8+ T Cell Enrichment Cocktail plus Ficoll-Paque, and ACK red cell lysis came afterward. Points on this clonotype: This clone's antigen is unknown. The record has no base qualities; no much larger clone is one base away.

Library construction relied on PCR. The sample was run on an Illumina HiSeq 4000. Preparation of bulk TCR libraries followed a previously described approach, with the TCR primers listed in Table S5. The Qiagen AllPrep DNA/RNA kit was used to purify total RNA. Reads from multiple sequencing runs of the same library were pooled before analysis. The study's processing was this. Reads were retained only if an exact TCR constant sequence was present, and the retained reads were trimmed to 150 nt and grouped according to their 12-nt molecular barcodes. Reads in each barcode group were sub-clustered using a 15% Levenshtein threshold, and a quality-weighted consensus sequence was built for each RNA molecule. Non-functional sequences were removed, as were lower-count sequences one edit away from another. Based on a fit of two negative binomial distributions, barcode sub-clusters having less than 20% of the maximum read count were discarded. The public reads were quality trimmed at Q25 with fastp and then assembled into clones with MiXCR by TCRdb, keeping productive beta chains. Duplicate CDR3 protein sequences are folded into a single record with the most common DNA and genes. It is TCRdb's table, rather than the study itself, that gives the V and J calls and clone size. The sample table holds about 510,000 distinct CDR3 sequences, of which around 21% were seen once. The top ten clonotypes cover roughly 0.81% of the sample.

Including the terminal cysteine and phenylalanine, the CDR3 comprises 17 residues. The kept DNA is CDR3 alone, 51 bases in frame from the first base. The germline ends are 21 bases apart after V is trimmed by 3 bases and J by 3 bases. The germline V gene (reference sequence) specifies LNHDA as CDR1 and SQIVND as CDR2. The rearranged chain carries TRBV19 and TRBJ2-7; perhaps TRBD1 is the D gene, with 6 bases matching. This receptor was identified in a human donor in good health. Some libraries in this study had Jurkat cell RNA spiked in. The sequencing input was naive CD8+ T cells from blood, with Jurkat cell RNA spiked in. Read against the paper, the sample's cell subset or site label means: FACS-sorted CD8+CD4-CCR7+CD45RA+ naive T cells. The nucleotide sequence is given as TGTGCCAGTAGTATCGCTTCGGGACACGGAATCCTCTACGAGCAGTACTTC. It encodes CASSIASGHGILYEQYF.